Below are 11 T cell receptor beta chains sequenced from a single sample in a study of blood T cells in healthy people across ages. Then a second PCR, running roughly 7 to 11 cycles, was carried out with a sample-barcoded 5' primer and a J-beta primer mix. TCRdb re-called the 5' RACE reads through MiXCR, storing one row per CDR3 protein. The sample has 600,000 to 850,000 distinct CDR3 sequences, 20% to 25% seen once. Separately, the same data were catalogued under a study of T cells of mothers and their children.

The sample comprised blood. The receptors derive from a boy aged 5-17 years in good health.

V is TRBV4-2 and J is TRBJ2-5; D assignment may be TRBD1 or TRBD2 (5 bases each). Germline CDR1 is LGHNA and CDR2 is YNFKEQ. CDR3 size: 15 residues. V gave up 1 base and J gave up 7 bases, with 16 bases separating them. DNA of the CDR3: TGTGCCAGCAGCCAAGTGGGGGATAGGGATGGGACCCAGTACTTC. Protein: CASSQVGDRDGTQYF.

V and J are TRBV20-1 and TRBJ2-1; D is tentatively TRBD1 or TRBD2 (5 bases each). Germline assignment: CDR1 DFQATT and CDR2 SNEGSKA (reference sequence). Trimming left V 4 bases short and J 8 bases short, with 15 bases between. The CDR3 is 13 amino acids. CDR3 in amino acids: CSATGPEGHEQFF. The CDR3 DNA reads as TGCAGTGCTACCGGGCCTGAGGGACATGAGCAGTTCTTC.

In this sample, this clonotype turned up a few times. The rearrangement uses TRBV15 and TRBJ2-1; the match to TRBD2 covers 8 bases. CDR3 size: 15 residues. Germline values: CDR1 LNHNV, CDR2 YYDKDF (reference sequence). Trimming at V came to 2 bases and at J to 8 bases, leaving 8 bases not matched to a gene. CDR3 coding DNA: TGTGCCACCAGCAGATCGGTAACTAGCGGCGATGAGCAGTTCTTC. Translation gives CATSRSVTSGDEQFF.

Notes on this clonotype: Possible read error: a much larger clone is one base away. The chain employs TRBV29-1 and TRBJ1-2; maybe TRBD1 (5 bases). Germline CDR1 reads SQVTM; CDR2 reads ANQGSEA. This CDR3 is built from 12 residues. CDR3: CSAGGEGRGCTF. The CDR3 coding sequence is TGCAGCGCCGGTGGGGAGGGGAGAGGCTGCACCTTC.

This clonotype was seen a handful of times. The chain uses TRBV7-9 and TRBJ1-5; no definite D call. The ends were cut back, 4 bases at V and 4 bases at J, with 14 bases in the middle. This CDR3 region has 15 residues. CDR1 SEHNR and CDR2 FQNEAQ come from the germline V gene (reference sequence). The CDR3 coding sequence is TGTGCCAGCAGCTCTACTGGAGGAGTTAATCAGCCCCAGCATTTT. Protein product: CASSSTGGVNQPQHF.

This chain joins TRBV18 and TRBJ1-1; TRBD1 matches 7 bases. Germline-derived CDR1 and CDR2 are KGHSH and LQKENI. CDR3 length equals 15 residues. The V segment lost 0 bases and the J segment 2 bases; nucleotides outside the gene matches: 3. The CDR3 sequence: CASSPPGQSNTEAFF. CDR3 nucleotides: TGTGCCAGCTCACCACCGGGACAGAGTAACACTGAAGCTTTCTTT.

The rearrangement links TRBV3-1 to TRBJ1-6, with TRBD1 identical over 7 bases. V lost 8 bases to trimming and J lost 8 bases; unmatched junction nucleotides: 9. There are 14 residues in the CDR3. Germline lookup yields CDR1 LGHDT and CDR2 YNNKEL (reference sequence). As DNA, the CDR3 is TGTGCCAGCGGCTTCGGGGACAGTTATTCACCCCTCCACTTT. The encoded protein is CASGFGDSYSPLHF.

This clonotype appeared a few times. The V gene is TRBV7-2, the J gene TRBJ2-7; tentatively, D is TRBD2 (6 bases). This CDR3 spans 14 amino acids. CDR1 is SGHTA, CDR2 FQGNSA, per germline. Trimming removed 2 bases from V and 1 base from J, with 9 bases in between. CDR3 loop: CASSLLAESYEQYF. CDR3 in DNA: TGTGCCAGCAGCTTATTAGCGGAGTCCTACGAGCAGTACTTC.

The gene calls are TRBV11-2 and TRBJ2-2; D unresolved. CDR1 is SGHAT and CDR2 is FQNNGV in the germline V gene. Between the trimmed V and J ends, which lost 0 bases and 5 bases, there was a span of 10 bases. The CDR3 is 15 residues long. This CDR3 is CASSLEGVRTGELFF. The DNA for the CDR3 is TGTGCCAGCAGCTTAGAGGGCGTAAGGACCGGGGAGCTGTTTTTT.

The V call is TRBV3-1, the J call TRBJ1-1; 11 bases match TRBD1. Germline V CDR1 and CDR2: LGHDT, YNNKEL (reference sequence). Trimming cost V 0 bases and J 7 bases; bases outside gene matches: 4. The CDR3 extends over 15 amino acids. The CDR3 spells CASSQEGTGGSEAFF. In DNA form, the CDR3 reads TGTGCCAGCAGCCAAGAAGGGACAGGGGGAAGTGAAGCTTTCTTT.

The CDR3 sequence: CSAPSAEETQYF. The CDR3 DNA is TGCAGTGCCCCCAGCGCGGAAGAGACCCAGTACTTC. J is TRBJ2-5 and V is TRBV20-1, with unresolved D. The CDR3 totals 12 residues. The V gene lost 6 bases and the J gene lost 3 bases, with 11 bases spanning the gap. CDR1 and CDR2 (germline): DFQATT, SNEGSKA (reference sequence).